A single sample gave rise to the 28 T cell receptor beta chains below, sequenced in a study of cytomegalovirus exposure and HLA in healthy donors. The PCR was carried out with 60 Vbeta primers and 13 Jbeta primers. The table came from immunoSEQ multiplex PCR; TCRdb's copy has only in-frame clones and leaves some out. The table includes fewer than 350,000 clones, around nine tenths detected once. Sequencing input: PBMCs. These receptors were collected from a woman aged 18-29 years in good health and CMV-seronegative.

This clone was seen just once. This CDR3 is CASSPRPGQGPGEQYF. DNA for the CDR3: TGTGCCAGCAGCCCTAGACCGGGACAGGGCCCGGGGGAGCAGTACTTC. J is TRBJ2-5 and V is TRBV13; 9 bases map to TRBD1. CDR1 and CDR2 (germline): PRHDT, FYEKMQ (reference sequence). J was trimmed by 11 bases and V by 5 bases; bases with no gene match: 18. This CDR3 contains 16 residues.

This chain connects TRBV6-1 to TRBJ2-3; TRBD2 might be the D (6 bases). V was shortened by 6 bases and J by 7 bases, with 20 bases between the two germline ends. CDR3 length equals 15 residues. Germline values: CDR1 MNHNS, CDR2 SASEGT. DNA of the CDR3: TGTGCCAGCAGGGGAGGCGGGGCCCTGGGTTATACGCAGTATTTT. This translates into CASRGGGALGYTQYF.

This chain links TRBV10-1 with TRBJ1-5; 7 nucleotides align to TRBD1. J was trimmed by 0 bases and V by 7 bases; bases with no gene match: 3. The CDR3 extends over 14 amino acids. The V gene's germline CDR1 is WNHNN and CDR2 SYGVQD (reference sequence). The CDR3 sequence: CASTGTVSNQPQHF. CDR3 in DNA: TGCGCCAGCACTGGGACAGTTAGCAATCAGCCCCAGCATTTT.

The rearrangement uses TRBV11-2 and TRBJ2-2; 7 bases are shared with TRBD2. Trimming took 3 bases from V and 4 from J; bases not matched to a gene: 2. Per the germline V gene, CDR1 is SGHAT and CDR2 is FQNNGV. CDR3 size: 14 residues. DNA for the CDR3: TGTGCCAGCAGCTTCACGGGGGGCACCGGGGAGCTGTTTTTT. Protein sequence: CASSFTGGTGELFF.

The chain is built from TRBV5-4 and TRBJ1-1; possibly TRBD1 for D (5 bases). V was shortened by 5 bases and J by 0 bases, with 8 bases between the two germline ends. CDR3 length: 13 amino acids. Germline V gene lookup returns CDR1 SGHNT and CDR2 YYREEE (reference sequence). The CDR3 protein is CASSNRLNTEAFF. CDR3 in DNA: TGTGCCAGCAGTAACAGGCTGAACACTGAAGCTTTCTTT.

The chain couples TRBV5-1 to TRBJ2-5, with 8 positions matching TRBD1. This CDR3 comprises 14 residues. Germline values: CDR1 SGHRS, CDR2 YFSETQ. V lost 4 bases to trimming and J lost 5 bases; unmatched junction nucleotides: 7. The CDR3 DNA follows: TGCGCCAGCAGCCCGGGAACAGGGGGTGAGACCCAGTACTTC. This sequence encodes CASSPGTGGETQYF.

The chain is built from TRBV18 and TRBJ2-2; tentatively, D is TRBD2 (6 bases). V was shortened by 6 bases and J by 3 bases, with 23 bases between the two germline ends. The CDR3 has 18 amino acids. CDR1 and CDR2 from the germline V gene are KGHSH and LQKENI. CDR3 residues: CASSDGGSRGSDTGELFF. CDR3 in DNA: TGTGCCAGCTCGGACGGGGGAAGTAGGGGATCTGACACCGGGGAGCTGTTTTTT.

V and J are TRBV7-9 and TRBJ1-5; TRBD1 matches at 7 bases. The CDR3 loop spans 15 amino acids. CDR1 is SEHNR, CDR2 FQNEAQ, per germline (reference sequence). The V gene end was trimmed by 8 bases and the J gene end by 0 bases; junction bases not matched to a gene: 7. DNA of the CDR3: TGTGCCAGCGGCCAGGGGGATTATAGCAATCAGCCCCAGCATTTT. It translates to CASGQGDYSNQPQHF.

About this clone itself: The sample carries other DNA sequences with the same CDR3. The rearrangement uses TRBV5-1 and TRBJ1-3; the D is unclear. The CDR3 is 14 amino acids. Germline CDR1 reads SGHRS; CDR2 reads YFSETQ. Trimming stripped 1 base from V and 4 bases from J, with 9 bases between. The CDR3 here is CASSLSDSGNTIYF. The CDR3, as DNA: TGCGCCAGCAGCTTGTCAGACTCGGGAAACACCATATATTTT.

With regard to this clone: Compared with germline, one end of the junction differs, possibly owing to a read error. The chain links TRBV7-9 to TRBJ2-2; D may be TRBD1 (6 bases). In germline, CDR1 is SEHNR, CDR2 FQNEAQ (reference sequence). The CDR3 consists of 16 residues. Here the CDR3 reads CSSSYIQGVDTGELFF. As DNA, the CDR3 is TGTTCCAGCAGTTATATACAGGGTGTTGATACCGGGGAGCTGTTTTTT.

The chain uses TRBV5-1 and TRBJ1-3; no clear D gene. Germline CDR1 is SGHRS and CDR2 is YFSETQ. The CDR3 sequence is 15 residues long. Trimming removed 4 bases at V and 7 bases at J, with 18 bases between. The CDR3 region has the DNA TGCGCCAGCAGCACCGGACCGAGGAGAGGGAACACCATATATTTT. This gives the protein CASSTGPRRGNTIYF.

This clone has a single count. This sequence joins TRBV19 and TRBJ1-2; TRBD1 matches at 8 bases. Germline CDR1 is LNHDA and CDR2 is SQIVND (reference sequence). CDR3 size: 14 residues. Trimming removed 5 bases from V and 4 bases from J; junction bases left unmatched: 6. CDR3 nucleotide sequence: TGTGCCAGTAGTTCTGGACAGGGCACCTATGGCTACACCTTC. Its protein product is CASSSGQGTYGYTF.

This chain connects TRBV19 to TRBJ1-2; D is uncertain. V lost 6 bases and J lost 4, with 12 bases in between. CDR3 length: 13 amino acids. The germline CDR1 and CDR2 sequences are LNHDA and SQIVND (reference sequence). CDR3 region: CASSLAGFYGYTF. CDR3 in DNA: TGTGCCAGTAGCCTGGCGGGGTTCTATGGCTACACCTTC. The whole variable domain, filled in from reference TRBV19 and TRBJ1-2, reads DGGITQSPKYLFRKEGQNVTLSCEQNLNHDAMYWYRQDPGQGLRLIYYSQIVNDFQKGDIAEGYSVSREKKESFPLTVTSAQKNPTAFYLCASSLAGFYGYTFGSGTRLTVV.

The chain is built from TRBV6-5 and TRBJ2-1, with TRBD2 as a possible D gene (6 bases). This CDR3 has 13 amino acids. V lost 8 bases and J 8 bases, leaving 16 bases between the germline ends. Germline V lookup: CDR1 MNHEY, CDR2 SVGAGI. The CDR3 here is CASRLGGVDEQFF. The CDR3 DNA reads as TGTGCCAGCCGGCTAGGCGGGGTGGATGAGCAGTTCTTC.

This clone was recorded once. V and J are TRBV21-1 and TRBJ2-6; TRBD2 is the table's D call, not checked against the DNA. TRBV21-1 is classified as a pseudogene. CDR3 length: 20 residues. This CDR3 reads CASSKVGPTSGGSGANVLTF. The CDR3 region has the DNA TGTGCCAGCAGCAAAGTGGGACCGACTAGCGGGGGGTCTGGGGCCAACGTCCTGACTTTC.

In DNA form, the CDR3 reads TGTGCCAGCTCTGAACTCGGGGGCGAGCAGTACTTC. It specifies CASSELGGEQYF. The chain joins TRBV2 to TRBJ2-7; D is perhaps TRBD2 (6 bases). This CDR3 contains 12 residues. Germline V lookup: CDR1 SNHLY, CDR2 FYNNEI. Deletions cut 8 bases from V and 6 bases from J, with 14 bases between.

This chain connects TRBV7-9 to TRBJ1-1; 8 nucleotides match TRBD1. Unmatched junction bases numbered 7, after V lost 1 base and J lost 3 bases. Looked up from germline, CDR1 is SEHNR and CDR2 is FQNEAQ (reference sequence). CDR3 size: 16 residues. The CDR3 spells CASSLVSGGPYTEAFF. The CDR3 DNA is TGTGCCAGCAGCTTAGTCTCAGGGGGCCCTTACACTGAAGCTTTCTTT.

The J gene is TRBJ1-4, the V gene TRBV15; 8 bases fit TRBD1. The junction had 4 bases not matched to a gene; V was cut back by 3 bases and J by 10 bases. The CDR3 length is 13 residues. Germline assignment: CDR1 LNHNV and CDR2 YYDKDF (reference sequence). The CDR3 is CATSRTGEGKLFF. CDR3 in DNA: TGTGCCACCAGCAGGACAGGGGAGGGAAAACTGTTTTTT.

The chain has TRBV2 and TRBJ1-5, with D perhaps TRBD1 (6 bases). This CDR3 contains 14 residues. CDR1 is SNHLY, CDR2 FYNNEI, per germline. V shed 3 bases and J shed 3 bases, with 9 bases lying between them. In DNA form, the CDR3 reads TGTGCCAGCAGTGACGCAGGGGACAATCAGCCCCAGCATTTT. Translating it yields CASSDAGDNQPQHF.

The rearrangement joins TRBV27 to TRBJ1-6; 8 nucleotides match TRBD1. Trimming at V came to 6 bases and at J to 7 bases, leaving 5 bases not matched to a gene. The CDR3 spans 14 residues. Germline V lookup: CDR1 MNHEY, CDR2 SMNVEV (reference sequence). This CDR3 reads CASSLWDRNSPLHF. The CDR3 DNA sequence: TGTGCCAGCAGCCTCTGGGACAGGAATTCACCCCTCCACTTT.

This clone was seen a handful of times. This sequence joins TRBV13 and TRBJ1-4; D remains ambiguous. Germline CDR1 PRHDT, CDR2 FYEKMQ (reference sequence). Between the trimmed V and J ends, which lost 6 bases and 10 bases, there was a span of 18 bases. This CDR3 comprises 14 residues. Written as DNA, the CDR3 is TGTGCCAGCAGTTCCGGTGGAGGGTCGGTAAAACTGTTTTTT. This translates into CASSSGGGSVKLFF.

This sequence joins TRBV4-1 and TRBJ1-1; 8 bases are shared with TRBD1. The junction had 4 bases not matched to a gene; V was cut back by 0 bases and J by 1 base. The CDR3 has 16 amino acids. CDR1 and CDR2 (germline): MGHRA, YSYEKL. CDR3 in DNA: TGCGCCAGCAGCCAAGACCCCGGACAGGGGAACACTGAAGCTTTCTTT. This gives the protein CASSQDPGQGNTEAFF.

CDR3 DNA sequence: TGTGCCAGCAGCTTGCCGTCAGACAATGAGCAGTTCTTC. It specifies CASSLPSDNEQFF. The rearrangement links TRBV7-6 to TRBJ2-1; D remains unclear. The germline V gene has CDR1 SGHVS and CDR2 FNYEAQ. This CDR3 region has 13 residues. Trimming cost V 3 bases and J 5 bases, with 8 bases left between them.

V is TRBV7-9 and J is TRBJ2-7; 11 bases agree with TRBD1. The CDR3 spans 14 residues. The trim removed 5 bases at V and 7 bases at J, leaving 7 bases unmatched. Germline-derived CDR1 and CDR2 are SEHNR and FQNEAQ (reference sequence). CDR3 coding DNA: TGTGCCAGCAGCCCCGGACAGGGGGCGGAGGAGCAGTACTTC. It codes for CASSPGQGAEEQYF.

The chain combines TRBV6-5 with TRBJ1-2, with TRBD1 as a possible D gene (6 bases). In germline, CDR1 is MNHEY, CDR2 SVGAGI. The V end lost 8 bases, the J end lost 8 bases, and 21 bases lay between the germline ends. The CDR3 has 14 residues. Written as DNA, the CDR3 is TGTGCCAGCTGGAACCCAAAACCCCAGGGGGGCTACACCTTC. It codes for CASWNPKPQGGYTF.

The J gene is TRBJ1-6, the V gene TRBV15, with 7 bases identical to TRBD1. The CDR3 sequence is 16 residues long. From germline, CDR1 is LNHNV and CDR2 YYDKDF (reference sequence). Trimming at V came to 1 base and at J to 6 bases, leaving 6 bases not matched to a gene. As DNA, the CDR3 is TGTGCCACCAGCAGAGGAGTGACAGGGCCTAATTCACCCCTCCACTTT. Protein sequence: CATSRGVTGPNSPLHF.

This clone was detected once. J is TRBJ2-1 and V is TRBV15; D uncertain. CDR3 length equals 17 residues. Germline-derived CDR1 and CDR2 are LNHNV and YYDKDF (reference sequence). With 0 bases removed from V and 2 bases from J, the gap between germline ends came to 14 bases. CDR3 DNA: TGTGCCACCAGCAGAGATCTTGAGAAAAGAGCCTACAATGAGCAGTTCTTC. Amino acid sequence: CATSRDLEKRAYNEQFF.

This clone occurred once. The sample carries other DNA sequences with the same CDR3. The CDR3 DNA sequence: TGCGCCAGCAGCTTGGCTCCCCAGGGTGACGTCGACGAGCAGTACTTC. Protein: CASSLAPQGDVDEQYF. J is TRBJ2-7 and V is TRBV5-1; TRBD1 is a possible D gene (5 bases). With 0 bases removed from V and 5 bases from J, the gap between germline ends came to 18 bases. The germline V gene has CDR1 SGHRS and CDR2 YFSETQ. CDR3 size: 16 residues. Supplemented by reference TRBV5-1 and TRBJ2-7, the full variable domain reads KAGVTQTPRYLIKTRGQQVTLSCSPISGHRSVSWYQQTPGQGLQFLFEYFSETQRNKGNFPGRFSGRQFSNSRSEMNVSTLELGDSALYLCASSLAPQGDVDEQYFGPGTRLTVT.